The TCR beta chain described here comes from a study of blood T cell repertoires in COVID-19. Study at large: From the United States, Italy and Spain came samples of acute and convalescent COVID-19. In each case, the material was cDNA or gDNA derived from T cells, B-cell-depleted T cells, or PBMCs.

The CDR3 contains 15 residues. CDR1 is WNHNN and CDR2 is SYGVQD in the germline V gene (reference sequence). V was cut by 4 bases and J by 4 bases, with 13 bases left in between. Authors' processing steps: Amplification from reference gene primers served as the basis for estimated nucleated cell counts. The repertoire was sequenced with immunoSEQ multiplex PCR; TCRdb's copy has only in-frame clones and lacks some. D and trimming were read from the DNA, whereas the V and J calls and clone size are those reported in that table. The top ten clones hold 2.8% of a sample with about 200,000 clones, around 80% of them seen once.

The chain combines TRBV10-1 with TRBJ2-2, with D possibly being TRBD2 (5 bases). What was sequenced was peripheral blood. The sequence derives from a woman over 75 with active or convalescent COVID-19. The CDR3 region has the DNA TGCGCCAGCAGTGTCAGCCCTCGGGGCACCGGGGAGCTGTTTTTT. This codes for CASSVSPRGTGELFF.